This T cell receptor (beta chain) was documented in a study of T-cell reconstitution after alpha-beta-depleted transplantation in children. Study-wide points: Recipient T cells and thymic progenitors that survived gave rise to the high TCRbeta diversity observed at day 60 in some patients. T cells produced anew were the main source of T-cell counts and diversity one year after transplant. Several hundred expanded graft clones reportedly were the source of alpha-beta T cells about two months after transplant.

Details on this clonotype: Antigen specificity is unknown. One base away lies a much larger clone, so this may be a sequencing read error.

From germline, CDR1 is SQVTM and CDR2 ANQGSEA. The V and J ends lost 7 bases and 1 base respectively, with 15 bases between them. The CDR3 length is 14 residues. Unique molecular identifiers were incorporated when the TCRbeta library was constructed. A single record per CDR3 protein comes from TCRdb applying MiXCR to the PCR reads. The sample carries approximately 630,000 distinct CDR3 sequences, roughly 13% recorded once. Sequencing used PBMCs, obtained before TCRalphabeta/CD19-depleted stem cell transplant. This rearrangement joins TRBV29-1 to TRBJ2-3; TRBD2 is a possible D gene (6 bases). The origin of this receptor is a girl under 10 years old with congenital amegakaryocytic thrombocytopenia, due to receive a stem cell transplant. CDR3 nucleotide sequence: TGCAGCGCTAGCGCGGGACGGGGCACAGATACGCAGTATTTT. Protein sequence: CSASAGRGTDTQYF.